This T cell receptor beta chain was sequenced in a study of T cells in Graves' hyperthyroidism and ophthalmopathy. Using RNA transcripts as the source, TCR beta CDR3 regions were amplified. An initial round of RT-PCR targeting the TCR CDR3 relied on the HTBI primer set. TCRdb called the multiplex PCR reads again in MiXCR, with one record for every CDR3 protein. This sample carries 500,000 or so distinct CDR3 sequences, 15% to 20% of them seen once, and the ten largest clones take around 28%. The CDR3 consists of 14 residues. Deletions cut 7 bases from V and 5 bases from J, with 15 bases between. Germline V gives CDR1 SGDLS, CDR2 YYNGEE.

The specimen was blood. The receptor's source is a woman aged 25 to 39 with Graves' ophthalmopathy. The chain recombines TRBV9 with TRBJ2-2; D is possibly TRBD2 (6 bases). The CDR3 sequence is CASSNRGGTGELFF. DNA for the CDR3: TGTGCCAGCTCCAACCGGGGAGGAACCGGGGAGCTGTTTTTT.